This T cell receptor (beta chain) comes out of a study of shared T cell receptors in the human thymus. Sequencing was performed with immunoSEQ multiplex PCR; in TCRdb, only in-frame clones are kept and a portion is missing. The sample holds over 350,000 clones; 85% to 95% are singletons and the top ten take roughly 0.021%. This clone was found once. The same CDR3 arises from other DNA sequences in this sample as well. Trimming took off 5 bases at V and 3 bases at J, with 10 bases between the two ends. CDR1 is MNHEY, CDR2 SMNVEV, per germline (reference sequence). The CDR3 has 13 residues. This chain uses TRBV27 with TRBJ2-5; D is perhaps TRBD1 (5 bases). This receptor was identified in a human donor. Sequencing input: thymocytes. The CDR3 DNA reads TGTGCCAGCAGTCTACAAGGGGAAGAGACCCAGTACTTC. It translates to CASSLQGEETQYF.